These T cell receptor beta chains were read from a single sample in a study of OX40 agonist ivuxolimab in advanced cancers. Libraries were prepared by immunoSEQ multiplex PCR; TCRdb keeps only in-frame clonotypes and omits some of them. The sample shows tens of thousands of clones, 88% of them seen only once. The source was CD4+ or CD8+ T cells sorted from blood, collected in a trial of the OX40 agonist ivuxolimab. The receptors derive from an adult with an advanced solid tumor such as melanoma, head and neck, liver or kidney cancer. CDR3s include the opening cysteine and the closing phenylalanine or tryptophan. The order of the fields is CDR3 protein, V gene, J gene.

CASSPGENTEAFF	TRBV6-1	TRBJ1-1
CASRIRGWDQPQHF	TRBV19	TRBJ1-5
CASSEPLAGSYYEQYF	TRBV2	TRBJ2-7
CASSLGWGPPDTQYF	TRBV5-1	TRBJ2-3
CASSEAGGYTF	TRBV6-1	TRBJ1-2
CASSALAGAGFSPTDTQYF	TRBV9	TRBJ2-3
CASIQIRGGHYEQYF	TRBV5-6	TRBJ2-7
CASSARASGSYGEQFF	TRBV6-4	TRBJ2-1
CASSLSGSETQYF	TRBV6-5	TRBJ2-5
CASSLPNEQFF	TRBV5-8	TRBJ2-1
CASSRVGNTEAFF	TRBV7-3	TRBJ1-1
CASSSQVRYEQYF	TRBV7-9	TRBJ2-7
CASSLVGSGYNEQFF	TRBV7-9	TRBJ2-1
CAIARGPSLYGYTF	TRBV10-3	TRBJ1-2
CASSLAGWSGELFF	TRBV28	TRBJ2-2
CATGTAHANQPQHF	TRBV28	TRBJ1-5
CASSYVGASQETQYF	TRBV6-5	TRBJ2-5
CASSISVGALTEAFF	TRBV19	TRBJ1-1
CASSVNPDFREQFF	TRBV9	TRBJ2-1
CASSFTDRSYYEQYF	TRBV5-6	TRBJ2-7
CASSVVSSGSLETQYF	TRBV9	TRBJ2-5
CASSVGQGRSQPQHF	TRBV9	TRBJ1-5
CASSGIGLGEQYF	TRBV9	TRBJ2-7
CAGRLGYHTEAFF	TRBV30	TRBJ1-1
CASSEASGSTDTQYF	TRBV6-1	TRBJ2-3
CASRGTGEETQYF	TRBV6-1	TRBJ2-5
CASSVDSGGPPGELFF	TRBV9	TRBJ2-2
CASSYGDTQYF	TRBV25-1	TRBJ2-3
CASSTSGSFDEQYF	TRBV19	TRBJ2-7
CASSDSSGSYNEQFF	TRBV6-4	TRBJ2-1
CASSIGLNTGELFF	TRBV19	TRBJ2-2
CASSSYRRSGELFF	TRBV2	TRBJ2-2